This T cell receptor (beta chain) was identified during a study of metastatic and nonmetastatic thyroid tumors. Study background: Malignant and benign thyroid patients had repertoires compared in peripheral blood and tumor or nodule tissue. Findings and caveats of the study: Versus benign nodules, malignant thyroid tumors reportedly had significantly higher TCR beta diversity, in blood and tumor.

This clone was seen only a few times. The antigen is undetermined. One base away lies a much larger clone, so this may be a sequencing read error. Per the study methods: The study's classifier, a distant-metastasis tool for papillary thyroid cancer, was built using CDR3 differences across clinicopathological groups. Through MiXCR, TCRdb re-clonotyped the PCR reads. The authors' filters were not applied to this entry. The data hold under 50,000 clones, with 18% observed a single time. Germline V gene sequence: CDR1 LGHDT, CDR2 YNNKEL (reference sequence). CDR3 size: 15 residues. The V end lost 2 bases, the J end lost 4 bases, and 14 bases lay between the germline ends. No treatment had been given to any patient before thyroid surgery.

The sample taken for sequencing was tumor tissue. The V and J genes are TRBV3-1 and TRBJ1-2; no definite D call. The TCR originated in a female donor with papillary thyroid cancer or a benign thyroid nodule (not recorded which). Some clones in this sample may be carry-over from other donors' samples. The CDR3 loop reads CASSQYRWATYGYTF. For the CDR3, the DNA is TGTGCCAGCAGCCAATACCGTTGGGCCACCTATGGCTACACCTTC.